The 23 T cell receptor beta chains listed next were all sequenced from one sample in a study of T cell responses to AZD1222 COVID-19 vaccine. Sequencing used immunoSEQ multiplex PCR; TCRdb keeps in-frame clones, though not all of them. The data hold roughly 91,000 clones, with about 90% observed a single time. Source: peripheral blood, taken on day 0 of AZD1222 vaccination. These receptors came from an adult in good health.

This clone was seen only a few times. This CDR3 is CASSMLPDNTEAFF. The CDR3 nucleotides read TGTGCCAGTAGTATGTTGCCGGATAACACTGAAGCTTTCTTT. The chain uses TRBV19 and TRBJ1-1; D not resolved. Deletions cut 3 bases from V and 2 bases from J, with 10 bases between. Germline V gene sequence: CDR1 LNHDA, CDR2 SQIVND (reference sequence). This CDR3 spans 14 amino acids.

This clone has a count of ten or more. The chain recombines TRBV10-3 with TRBJ2-7; 11 bases are a match to TRBD1. The CDR3 is made up of 15 amino acids. Germline lookup yields CDR1 ENHRY and CDR2 SYGVKD. Trimming removed 7 bases from V and 0 bases from J; junction bases left unmatched: 5. This chain's CDR3 is CAIMVGTGGSYEQYF. DNA for the CDR3: TGTGCCATCATGGTGGGGACAGGGGGCTCCTACGAGCAGTACTTC.

The CDR3 region has the DNA TGTGCCAGCAGTGAAGGGGTCAGCCCTCGGGGCTACACCTTC. Its translation: CASSEGVSPRGYTF. The V call is TRBV6-1, the J call TRBJ1-2; D is unresolved. V was shortened by 1 base and J by 8 bases, with 14 bases between the two germline ends. The CDR3 extends over 14 amino acids. In germline, CDR1 is MNHNS, CDR2 SASEGT.

The chain carries TRBV7-2 and TRBJ2-3, with D tentatively TRBD2 (6 bases). There are 13 residues in the CDR3. V was shortened by 0 bases and J by 8 bases, with 9 bases between the two germline ends. CDR1 and CDR2 (germline): SGHTA, FQGNSA. The CDR3 loop reads CASSLAVGGTQYF. The CDR3 DNA follows: TGTGCCAGCAGCTTAGCGGTGGGGGGTACGCAGTATTTT.

This rearrangement joins TRBV9 to TRBJ2-2, with 10 positions matching TRBD2. The J segment lost 3 bases and the V segment lost 7 bases, leaving 9 bases of the junction unmatched. Looked up from germline, CDR1 is SGDLS and CDR2 is YYNGEE. There are 16 residues in the CDR3. The CDR3 reads CASGPTSGAHTGELFF. The CDR3 nucleotides are TGTGCCAGCGGCCCCACTAGCGGGGCCCACACCGGGGAGCTGTTTTTT. Complete variable domain (other parts from reference TRBV9 and TRBJ2-2): DSGVTQTPKHLITATGQRVTLRCSPRSGDLSVYWYQQSLDQGLQFLIQYYNGEERAKGNILERFSAQQFPDLHSELNLSSLELGDSALYFCASGPTSGAHTGELFFGEGSRLTVL.

This sequence joins TRBV2 and TRBJ1-5, with TRBD1 matching over 9 bases. This CDR3 is built from 13 residues. V dropped 8 bases and J dropped 11; count of bases not matched to a gene: 10. CDR1 is SNHLY, CDR2 FYNNEI, per germline. Written as DNA, the CDR3 is TGTGCCAGCTTGGGGGACAGGGTCTCAGCCCAGCATTTT. It yields the protein CASLGDRVSAQHF.

Only one count was recorded for this clone. The junction and the germline gene differ at one end; a read error may be behind it. The chain uses TRBV7-7 and TRBJ2-1, with 7 bases identical to TRBD2. The CDR3 totals 13 residues. CDR1 is SSHAT, CDR2 FNYEAQ, per germline (reference sequence). In nucleotides, the CDR3 is TGTGCTAGCAGCTTAGACCCGGGGGGTGAGCAGTTCTTC. Encoded protein: CASSLDPGGEQFF.

The genes are TRBV11-1 and TRBJ2-7; 7 bases fit TRBD1. The length of the CDR3 is 14 residues. Germline V gene sequence: CDR1 SGHAT, CDR2 FQDESV (reference sequence). The V gene end was trimmed by 1 base and the J gene end by 2 bases; junction bases not matched to a gene: 2. DNA of the CDR3: TGTGCCAGCAGCTTAGGACAGGGCCCCTACGAGCAGTACGTC. Its protein is CASSLGQGPYEQYV.

This sequence joins TRBV10-3 and TRBJ2-7; a possible D gene is TRBD2 (7 bases). Per the germline V gene, CDR1 is ENHRY and CDR2 is SYGVKD. This CDR3 region has 15 residues. V shed 6 bases and J shed 0 bases, with 15 bases lying between them. The CDR3 region is CAISGGRGSSYEQYF. CDR3 coding DNA: TGTGCCATCAGCGGGGGGCGGGGGAGCTCCTACGAGCAGTACTTC.

This clone was seen just once. The chain joins TRBV5-5 to TRBJ2-2; D is undetermined. The V end was cut by 4 bases, the J end by 0 bases, with 13 bases between. CDR1 and CDR2 from the germline V gene are SGHKS and YYEKEE (reference sequence). There are 16 residues in the CDR3. Written as DNA, the CDR3 is TGTGCCAGCAGCCTTCTGACAAACGCGAACACCGGGGAGCTGTTTTTT. This codes for CASSLLTNANTGELFF.

The chain couples TRBV10-2 to TRBJ2-3; 7 bases match TRBD2. J was trimmed by 4 bases and V by 10 bases; bases with no gene match: 5. Germline loops: CDR1 WSHSY, CDR2 SAAADI. The CDR3 consists of 12 residues. CDR3 region: CATDRGADTQYF. CDR3 coding DNA: TGCGCCACCGACCGGGGGGCAGATACGCAGTATTTT.

The genes are TRBV7-9 and TRBJ2-1; TRBD2 matches at 8 bases. CDR1 SEHNR and CDR2 FQNEAQ come from the germline V gene (reference sequence). This CDR3 is built from 14 residues. Trimming cost V 4 bases and J 6 bases; bases outside gene matches: 5. This CDR3 reads CASSSPGGVNEQFF. In DNA form, the CDR3 reads TGTGCCAGCAGCTCGCCGGGAGGGGTCAATGAGCAGTTCTTC.

The chain carries TRBV5-5 and TRBJ2-7; the D gene could be TRBD1 or TRBD2 (5 bases each). V lost 5 bases to trimming and J lost 0 bases, with 12 bases between them. Germline CDR1 and CDR2: SGHKS and YYEKEE (reference sequence). The CDR3 sequence is 14 residues long. The DNA of the CDR3 is TGTGCCAGCAGGAACCGGGACCACTCCTACGAGCAGTACGTC. Translated, it gives CASRNRDHSYEQYV.

The chain has TRBV3-1 (or the pseudogene TRBV3-2) and TRBJ2-3, with TRBD2 matching 11 bases. Germline trimming cut 5 bases from V and 2 bases from J; bases unmatched to any gene: 6. This CDR3 is 16 amino acids long. Germline V gene data show CDR1 as LGHDT and CDR2 as YNNKEL (reference sequence). CDR3 DNA sequence: TGTGCCAGCAGCACCAGGACTAGCGGGTACACAGATACGCAGTATTTT. It yields the protein CASSTRTSGYTDTQYF.

On this clone itself: Compared with germline, one end of the junction differs, possibly owing to a read error. The chain is built from TRBV5-1 and TRBJ2-1, with D hard to call. The CDR3 is 14 amino acids. The germline gives CDR1 SGHRS, CDR2 YFSETQ. CDR3 sequence: CASSTTLGYNEQFF. CDR3 sequence (DNA): TGTGCCAGCAGCACAACTCTGGGCTACAATGAGCAGTTCTTC. Using reference TRBV5-1 and TRBJ2-1 for the parts outside the CDR3, the full variable domain is KAGVTQTPRYLIKTRGQQVTLSCSPISGHRSVSWYQQTPGQGLQFLFEYFSETQRNKGNFPGRFSGRQFSNSRSEMNVSTLELGDSALYLCASSTTLGYNEQFFGPGTRLTVL.

The chain combines TRBV6-5 with TRBJ2-7, with D perhaps TRBD2 (7 bases). Germline values: CDR1 MNHEY, CDR2 SVGAGI. Trimming pared 2 bases from V and 6 bases from J, leaving 14 bases between. The CDR3 runs 14 residues. The chain's CDR3 is CASSYGRGGLEQYF. CDR3 DNA: TGTGCCAGCAGTTACGGGAGGGGGGGGCTCGAGCAGTACTTC.

This chain uses TRBV4-1 with TRBJ2-5; possible D gene TRBD1, 6 bases. From germline, CDR1 is MGHRA and CDR2 YSYEKL. This CDR3 comprises 14 residues. The germline V and J ends were trimmed by 1 base and 1 base, with 7 bases remaining between them. The CDR3: CASSQAGAQETQYF. CDR3 DNA sequence: TGCGCCAGCAGCCAAGCAGGGGCCCAAGAGACCCAGTACTTC.

This clone was seen just once. The chain uses TRBV6-5 and TRBJ2-2, with D uncertain. The CDR3 sequence is 15 residues long. Germline V gene sequence: CDR1 MNHEY, CDR2 SVGAGI. Trimming removed 2 bases from V and 5 bases from J, with 12 bases in between. CDR3 DNA sequence: TGTGCCAGCAGTTACGCCGACCTCGGGACCGGGGAGCTGTTTTTT. It codes for CASSYADLGTGELFF.

The chain combines TRBV14 with TRBJ2-2, with a weak D call TRBD1 (6 bases). The germline V gene encodes CDR1 SGHDN and CDR2 FVKESK. V lost 4 bases and J lost 1, with 10 bases in between. The CDR3 is 15 residues long. This CDR3 reads CASSPLTGNTGELFF. CDR3 nucleotides: TGTGCCAGCAGCCCCTTGACAGGGAACACCGGGGAGCTGTTTTTT. Using reference TRBV14 and TRBJ2-2 for the parts outside the CDR3, the full variable domain is EAGVTQFPSHSVIEKGQTVTLRCDPISGHDNLYWYRRVMGKEIKFLLHFVKESKQDESGMPNNRFLAERTGGTYSTLKVQPAELEDSGVYFCASSPLTGNTGELFFGEGSRLTVL.

The V call is TRBV21-1, the J call TRBJ1-5; the table's D call, TRBD1, was not checked against the DNA. TRBV21-1 is a known pseudogene. This CDR3 has 13 residues. For the CDR3, the DNA is TGTGCCAGCAGCAATGGGGGCGATCAGCCCCAGCATTTT. It codes for CASSNGGDQPQHF.

The rearrangement links TRBV29-1 to TRBJ2-1; 8 bases agree with TRBD1. The ends lost 6 bases at V and 7 bases at J; junction bases unmatched: 14. The CDR3 covers 15 residues. The V gene's germline CDR1 is SQVTM and CDR2 ANQGSEA. CDR3 amino acids: CSVIAGGLVLNEQFF. The DNA for the CDR3 is TGCAGCGTGATTGCAGGGGGCCTAGTGTTGAATGAGCAGTTCTTC.

The V gene is TRBV6-2 or TRBV6-3, the J gene TRBJ2-1; TRBD2 matches at 11 bases. V was pared by 5 bases and J by 4 bases, with 4 bases of the junction left unmatched. Germline V CDR1 and CDR2: MNHEY, SVGEGT. This CDR3 region has 15 residues. The chain's CDR3 is CASSAGTSGYNEQFF. The CDR3, as DNA: TGTGCCAGCAGTGCTGGGACTAGCGGATACAATGAGCAGTTCTTC.

Notes on this clone: Germline is not matched at one junction end, which may reflect a read error. This chain links TRBV5-1 with TRBJ2-1; the D gene is possibly TRBD1 (5 bases). This CDR3 region has 13 residues. CDR1 and CDR2 from the germline V gene are SGHRS and YFSETQ. CDR3 sequence: CASSPDPGNEQFF. As DNA, the CDR3 is TGTGCCAGCAGCCCGGATCCAGGGAATGAGCAGTTCTTC.